The subject of this entry is one T cell receptor beta chain. One end of the junction varies from germline; a read error may be responsible. The protocol was immunoSEQ multiplex PCR, while the TCRdb copy is restricted to in-frame clones and leaves out a portion. The profile shows tens of thousands of clones, approximately 90% of them singletons. These data belong to a study of T cell changes during pregnancy in multiple sclerosis. The CDR3 sequence is 16 residues long. Germline assignment: CDR1 SSHAT and CDR2 FNYEAQ (reference sequence). Sequencing used CD8+ T cells from peripheral blood mononuclear cells, obtained in the first trimester of pregnancy. The chain uses TRBV7-7 and TRBJ1-5; 9 positions agree with TRBD1. This receptor was obtained from a female donor with multiple sclerosis, enrolled in a pregnancy study. CDR3 sequence (DNA): TGTGCTAGCAGTACCGGGACAGGGTTCCGCGATCAGCCCCAGCATTTT. Its translation is CASSTGTGFRDQPQHF.